This TCR beta chain emerged from a study of regulatory T cells in long-lasting Graves disease. The time point here: persistent/refractory GD, antithyroid drugs over 5 years with positive TRAb. With RNA extracted from PBMCs as input, the TCR library was made. Arm-PCR of CDR3 regions and iRepertoire HTBI primers were the basis on which TCR beta libraries were built. TCRdb independently ran MiXCR on the multiplex PCR reads; one entry per CDR3 protein. The repertoire has about 660,000 distinct CDR3 sequences, roughly 30% of them found once; the top ten carry under 50%. There are 17 residues in the CDR3. From germline, CDR1 is SEHNR and CDR2 FQNEAQ (reference sequence). The J segment lost 7 bases and the V segment lost 0 bases, leaving 5 bases of the junction unmatched.

Source: peripheral blood mononuclear cells (PBMCs), taken when the disease was refractory, from a patient treated with antithyroid drugs. The chain carries TRBV7-9 and TRBJ2-1; 14 bases fit TRBD2. This TCR derives from a female donor with Graves disease. The CDR3 coding sequence is TGTGCCAGCAGCTTAGCGACTAGCGGGAGGGGTTGGAATGAGCAGTTCTTC. Translating gives CASSLATSGRGWNEQFF.